This T cell receptor beta chain came from a study of response to subunit inactivated influenza vaccine. Study results and caveats: With each seasonal influenza vaccination, the authors suggested, few new T cells are recruited.

Between the trimmed V and J ends, which lost 4 bases and 3 bases, there was a span of 13 bases. The CDR3 is 14 amino acids. Germline values: CDR1 SGHDT, CDR2 YYEEEE. This clonotype turned up a few times. Its specificity is unknown. TCRdb independently ran MiXCR on the RT-PCR reads; one entry per CDR3 protein. In the table there are approximately 700,000 distinct CDR3 sequences, less than 20% of which are singletons. This TCR came from a man in his fifties or sixties who received an inactivated influenza vaccine. The chain uses TRBV5-6 and TRBJ2-5, with D perhaps matching TRBD1 or TRBD2 (5 bases each). The sample here was PBMCs from blood, taken less than 13 days after vaccination. For the CDR3, the DNA is TGTGCCAGCAGCAAAATCCGGGACGAAGAGACCCAGTACTTC. Translating it yields CASSKIRDEETQYF. Drawing the rest from reference TRBV5-6 and TRBJ2-5, the complete variable domain is DAGVTQSPTHLIKTRGQQVTLRCSPKSGHDTVSWYQQALGQGPQFIFQYYEEEERQRGNFPDRFSGHQFPNYSSELNVNALLLGDSALYLCASSKIRDEETQYFGPGTRLLVL.